Each of the 28 T cell receptor beta chains below was sequenced from the same sample in a study of blood T cell repertoires in COVID-19 (dated by TCRdb to about 2020). Libraries came from the immunoSEQ multiplex PCR assay. TCRdb retrieved this table from immuneACCESS and kept in-frame rearrangements only. Not all clones are present; in checked studies, unresolved V genes account for under half, and no reason is known for the remainder. The sample contains approximately 300,000 clones, around 90% of them found a single time. About 6.8% of the sample is in the top ten clones. Sequenced sample: peripheral blood. These receptors came from a woman aged 30 to 39 with COVID-19, enrolled during active disease.

The table lists this clone with a count of one. This chain connects TRBV7-9 to TRBJ1-1; tentatively, D is TRBD1 (6 bases). CDR1 and CDR2 from the germline V gene are SEHNR and FQNEAQ (reference sequence). The CDR3 sequence is 15 residues long. V gave up 5 bases and J gave up 4 bases, with 17 bases separating them. DNA of the CDR3: TGTGCCAGCAGCCGTCCTTTTGGGACATCCACTGAAGCTTTCTTT. Translating gives CASSRPFGTSTEAFF.

This clone was seen just once. The V and J genes are TRBV30 and TRBJ2-1, with D possibly being TRBD2 (7 bases). CDR1 is GTSNPN, CDR2 SVGIG, per germline (reference sequence). The CDR3 runs 17 residues. V lost 1 base and J 4 bases, leaving 20 bases between the germline ends. CDR3 coding DNA: TGTGCCTGGAGTGGGGGGCTAGCGGATTACGCTTACAATGAGCAGTTCTTC. Its protein product is CAWSGGLADYAYNEQFF.

The V call is TRBV18, the J call TRBJ2-7; D is ambiguous. The germline CDR1 and CDR2 sequences are KGHSH and LQKENI. CDR3 size: 16 residues. V lost 0 bases, J lost 5 bases, and 17 bases lay in between. The CDR3 spells CASSPPRLRVSNEQYF. CDR3 in DNA: TGTGCCAGCTCACCACCGAGGCTCCGGGTTTCGAACGAGCAGTACTTC.

The chain joins TRBV12-3 or TRBV12-4 to TRBJ2-1; D possibly corresponds to TRBD1 (6 bases). V dropped 0 bases and J dropped 15 bases, with 12 bases sitting between them. This CDR3 contains 12 residues. The CDR3 DNA is TGTGCCAGCAGTTTAGCGCGAGGGGGTCTGTTCTTC. Its protein product is CASSLARGGLFF.

This clone was found once. The gene calls are TRBV12-3 or TRBV12-4 and TRBJ2-7, with D hard to call. The CDR3 is made up of 13 amino acids. Trimming left V 5 bases short and J 0 bases short, with 8 bases between. CDR3 residues: CASSPESSYEQYF. CDR3 nucleotide sequence: TGTGCCAGCAGTCCGGAGAGCTCCTACGAGCAGTACTTC.

The chain combines TRBV2 with TRBJ2-2; TRBD1 matches at 7 bases. The germline CDR1 and CDR2 sequences are SNHLY and FYNNEI. Trimming took 3 bases from V and 6 from J; bases not matched to a gene: 4. The CDR3 is 14 amino acids. CDR3 coding DNA: TGTGCCAGCAGTGACCAAGGGGGCGCCGGGGAGCTGTTTTTT. Its protein product is CASSDQGGAGELFF.

This chain links TRBV2 with TRBJ2-6; 7 nucleotides match TRBD1. Unmatched junction bases numbered 0, after V lost 6 bases and J lost 1 base. Germline V gene sequence: CDR1 SNHLY, CDR2 FYNNEI. There are 14 residues in the CDR3. For the CDR3, the DNA is TGTGCCAGCAGGACAGGGTCTGGGGCCAACGTCCTGACTTTC. This encodes CASRTGSGANVLTF.

This clone was detected once. The CDR3 DNA follows: TGTGCCAGCAGCCTTAACACCGGGGAGCTGTTTTTT. Its protein product is CASSLNTGELFF. The chain links TRBV28 to TRBJ2-2, with no clear D. Trimming pared 6 bases from V and 2 bases from J, leaving 4 bases between. The CDR3 spans 12 residues. Germline V CDR1 and CDR2: MDHEN, SYDVKM.

This clone was counted a few times. The chain couples TRBV2 to TRBJ2-7, with TRBD2 as a possible D gene (7 bases). CDR3 length: 13 amino acids. The germline CDR1 and CDR2 sequences are SNHLY and FYNNEI. The ends were cut back, 7 bases at V and 2 bases at J, with 12 bases in the middle. The CDR3 DNA is TGTGCCAGCAAGCGGGACACCGCCTACGAGCAGTACTTC. The encoded protein is CASKRDTAYEQYF.

V is TRBV9 and J is TRBJ2-7; 13 positions agree with TRBD2. V was pared by 3 bases and J by 5 bases, with 5 bases of the junction left unmatched. The germline V gene has CDR1 SGDLS and CDR2 YYNGEE. The CDR3 runs to 15 residues. The CDR3 here is CASSGGTSGKNEQYF. In DNA, the CDR3 is TGTGCCAGCAGCGGAGGGACTAGCGGGAAAAACGAGCAGTACTTC. Supplemented by reference TRBV9 and TRBJ2-7, the full variable domain reads DSGVTQTPKHLITATGQRVTLRCSPRSGDLSVYWYQQSLDQGLQFLIQYYNGEERAKGNILERFSAQQFPDLHSELNLSSLELGDSALYFCASSGGTSGKNEQYFGPGTRLTVT.

The J gene is TRBJ1-5, the V gene TRBV4-1; possible D gene TRBD1, 6 bases. The CDR3 covers 16 residues. Looked up from germline, CDR1 is MGHRA and CDR2 is YSYEKL. Trimming removed 0 bases at V and 5 bases at J, with 14 bases between. The CDR3 DNA is TGCGCCAGCAGCCAAGAGCCTCACAGGGCGTATCAGCCCCAGCATTTT. This gives the protein CASSQEPHRAYQPQHF.

The J gene is TRBJ1-4, the V gene TRBV6-5; 9 nucleotides match TRBD1. With V trimmed by 6 bases and J by 7 bases, 9 bases remained unmatched. Looked up from germline, CDR1 is MNHEY and CDR2 is SVGAGI. The CDR3 runs 15 residues. CDR3 protein: CASSLLDRGTEKLFF. CDR3 sequence (DNA): TGTGCCAGCAGCCTCCTGGACAGGGGAACTGAAAAACTGTTTTTT.

V is TRBV2 and J is TRBJ2-1; D remains unclear. V was shortened by 6 bases and J by 3 bases, with 6 bases between the two germline ends. The CDR3 totals 12 residues. Germline CDR1 reads SNHLY; CDR2 reads FYNNEI. The CDR3: CASRPVYNEQFF. The CDR3 DNA follows: TGTGCCAGCAGACCAGTCTACAATGAGCAGTTCTTC.

The CDR3 loop is CASGQGLREQFF. CDR3 sequence (DNA): TGTGCCAGCGGACAGGGCCTGAGGGAGCAGTTCTTC. The chain carries TRBV9 and TRBJ2-1; 8 bases line up with TRBD1. Trimming took 7 bases from V and 10 from J; bases not matched to a gene: 7. Germline V gene lookup returns CDR1 SGDLS and CDR2 YYNGEE. The CDR3 extends over 12 amino acids.

The chain carries TRBV3-1 (or the pseudogene TRBV3-2) and TRBJ1-3; D is ambiguous. V was clipped by 4 bases and J by 3 bases, with 4 bases between them. CDR3 length: 12 residues. CDR1 is LGHDT, CDR2 YNNKEL, per germline (reference sequence). CDR3 nucleotides: TGTGCCAGCAGCCGTCTTGGAAACACCATATATTTT. Protein product: CASSRLGNTIYF.

This clone was seen a handful of times. This CDR3 reads CASSYRGTDSPLHF. The CDR3 DNA reads as TGTGCCAGCAGTTACAGGGGTACCGATTCACCCCTCCACTTT. The gene calls are TRBV6-6 and TRBJ1-6, with D possibly being TRBD1 (5 bases). The germline V gene encodes CDR1 MNHNY and CDR2 SVGAGI (reference sequence). This CDR3 spans 14 amino acids. V lost 2 bases and J lost 8, with 10 bases in between.

The rearrangement joins TRBV4-1 to TRBJ1-6, with 8 nucleotides matching TRBD1. There are 17 residues in the CDR3. CDR1 is MGHRA, CDR2 YSYEKL, per germline. J lost 9 bases, V lost 4 bases, and 14 bases had no gene match. The CDR3: CASSLPDRGQEGSPLHF. The CDR3 region has the DNA TGCGCCAGCAGCCTCCCCGACCGGGGACAGGAGGGTTCACCCCTCCACTTT.

The chain employs TRBV28 and TRBJ2-1; the match to TRBD2 covers 14 bases. CDR3 size: 18 residues. The V gene's germline CDR1 is MDHEN and CDR2 SYDVKM. V shed 6 bases and J 1 base; nucleotides not matched to a gene: 8. The CDR3 here is CASSRLGTSGRSYNEQFF. The CDR3 DNA is TGTGCCAGCAGCAGGCTTGGGACTAGCGGGAGATCCTACAATGAGCAGTTCTTC.

The V gene is TRBV6-4, the J gene TRBJ2-3, with 8 bases fitting TRBD2. The CDR3 length is 14 residues. Per the germline V gene, CDR1 is MRHNA and CDR2 is SNTAGT. V lost 3 bases, J lost 4 bases, and 3 bases stayed unmatched. In DNA form, the CDR3 reads TGTGCCAGCAGTGAGCAGCGGGAGTCAGATACGCAGTATTTT. Translating gives CASSEQRESDTQYF.

V is TRBV7-2 and J is TRBJ2-1; D perhaps matches TRBD2 (6 bases). The CDR3 runs 15 residues. CDR1 and CDR2 (germline): SGHTA, FQGNSA. Deletions cut 3 bases from V and 2 bases from J, with 11 bases between. CDR3 DNA: TGTGCCAGCAGCTTTCTTCGGGAGCCCTACAATGAGCAGTTCTTC. Encoded protein: CASSFLREPYNEQFF. Full variable domain (rest looked up from reference TRBV7-2 and TRBJ2-1): GAGVSQSPSNKVTEKGKDVELRCDPISGHTALYWYRQSLGQGLEFLIYFQGNSAPDKSGLPSDRFSAERTGGSVSTLTIQRTQQEDSAVYLCASSFLREPYNEQFFGPGTRLTVL.

This clone was found once. This rearrangement joins TRBV27 to TRBJ1-2, with TRBD1 matching over 9 bases. The J segment lost 8 bases and the V segment lost 0 bases, leaving 7 bases of the junction unmatched. Germline V lookup: CDR1 MNHEY, CDR2 SMNVEV (reference sequence). The CDR3 length is 15 residues. The CDR3 DNA is TGTGCCAGCAGTTTATCGAAAGGACAGGGGAGAGGCTACACCTTC. Translated: CASSLSKGQGRGYTF.

The chain carries TRBV19 and TRBJ2-2; no definite D call. The CDR3 consists of 12 residues. V was pared by 7 bases and J by 4 bases, with 7 bases between. Germline V gene sequence: CDR1 LNHDA, CDR2 SQIVND (reference sequence). The CDR3 loop is CASTFSTGELFF. The CDR3 region has the DNA TGTGCCAGTACTTTTTCCACCGGGGAGCTGTTTTTT.

The chain combines TRBV3-1 (or the pseudogene TRBV3-2) with TRBJ2-1; D might be TRBD2 (6 bases). Trimming took 4 bases from V and 5 from J, leaving 12 bases between them. CDR1 is LGHDT, CDR2 YNNKEL, per germline (reference sequence). The CDR3 spans 14 residues. In DNA, the CDR3 is TGTGCCAGCAGCCCCTGGACTACTCACAATGAGCAGTTCTTC. Its protein product is CASSPWTTHNEQFF.

This chain connects TRBV28 to TRBJ1-1; TRBD1 matches at 7 bases. Germline assignment: CDR1 MDHEN and CDR2 SYDVKM. This CDR3 comprises 14 residues. V trimming: 5 bases; J trimming: 5 bases; junction bases outside the gene matches: 8. Here the CDR3 reads CASSLKTGRTEAFF. CDR3 in DNA: TGTGCCAGCAGTCTCAAGACAGGGCGTACTGAAGCTTTCTTT.

The V call is TRBV5-4, the J call TRBJ2-5, with D possibly being TRBD1 (6 bases). V was cut by 3 bases and J by 4 bases, with 13 bases left in between. The CDR3 contains 14 residues. Germline V lookup: CDR1 SGHNT, CDR2 YYREEE (reference sequence). The CDR3 DNA is TGTGCCAGCAGCTCACAGGGTAGAGCAGAGACCCAGTACTTC. This gives the protein CASSSQGRAETQYF. The whole variable domain, filled in from reference TRBV5-4 and TRBJ2-5, reads ETGVTQSPTHLIKTRGQQVTLRCSSQSGHNTVSWYQQALGQGPQFIFQYYREEENGRGNFPPRFSGLQFPNYSSELNVNALELDDSALYLCASSSQGRAETQYFGPGTRLLVL.

This chain joins TRBV5-1 and TRBJ2-7, with D possibly TRBD2 on 6 matching bases. CDR1 and CDR2 (germline): SGHRS, YFSETQ. This CDR3 has 14 residues. Deletions cut 2 bases from V and 5 bases from J, with 14 bases between. DNA for the CDR3: TGCGCCAGCAGCTTTGGGGCCCGGGGGAACGAGCAGTACTTC. It specifies CASSFGARGNEQYF. The complete variable domain, with remaining parts taken from reference TRBV5-1 and TRBJ2-7, reads KAGVTQTPRYLIKTRGQQVTLSCSPISGHRSVSWYQQTPGQGLQFLFEYFSETQRNKGNFPGRFSGRQFSNSRSEMNVSTLELGDSALYLCASSFGARGNEQYFGPGTRLTVT.

This clone was picked up a small number of times. The rearrangement joins TRBV24-1 to TRBJ2-2; D possibly corresponds to TRBD2 (6 bases). Germline V gene sequence: CDR1 KGHDR, CDR2 SFDVKD. The CDR3 spans 15 residues. Trimming left V 9 bases short and J 5 bases short, with 18 bases between. The CDR3 sequence: CATGAGRRRTGELFF. The CDR3 nucleotides are TGTGCCACCGGGGCGGGGAGGAGAAGGACCGGGGAGCTGTTTTTT.

The genes are TRBV28 and TRBJ1-5, with 7 bases matching TRBD1. The V gene's germline CDR1 is MDHEN and CDR2 SYDVKM. The junction had 0 bases not matched to a gene; V was cut back by 3 bases and J by 1 base. CDR3 size: 14 residues. The DNA for the CDR3 is TGTGCCAGCAGTTTGGGACAGAGCAATCAGCCCCAGCATTTT. It translates to CASSLGQSNQPQHF.